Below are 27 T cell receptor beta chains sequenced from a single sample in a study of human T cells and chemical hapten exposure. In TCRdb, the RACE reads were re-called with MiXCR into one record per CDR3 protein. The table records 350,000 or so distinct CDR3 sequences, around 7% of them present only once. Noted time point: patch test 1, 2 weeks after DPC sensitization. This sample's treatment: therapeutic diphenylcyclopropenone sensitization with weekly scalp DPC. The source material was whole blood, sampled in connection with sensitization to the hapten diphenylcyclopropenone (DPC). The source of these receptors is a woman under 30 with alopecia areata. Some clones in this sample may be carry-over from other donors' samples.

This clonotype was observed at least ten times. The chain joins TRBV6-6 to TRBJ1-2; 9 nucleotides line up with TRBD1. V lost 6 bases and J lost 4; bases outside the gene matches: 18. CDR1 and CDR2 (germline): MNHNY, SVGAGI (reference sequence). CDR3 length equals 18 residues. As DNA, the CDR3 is TGTGCCAGCAGCCGCTCAGACAGGGGGGGTTTCAGGAGCTATGGCTACACCTTC. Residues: CASSRSDRGGFRSYGYTF.

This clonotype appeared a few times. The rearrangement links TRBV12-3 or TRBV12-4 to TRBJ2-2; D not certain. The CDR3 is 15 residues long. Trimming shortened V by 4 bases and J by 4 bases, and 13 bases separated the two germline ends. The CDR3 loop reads CASSSLGRSTGELFF. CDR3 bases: TGTGCCAGCAGTTCCTTAGGGCGCAGCACCGGGGAGCTGTTTTTT.

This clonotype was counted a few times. The CDR3 is CASSEARLLNTEAFF. Written as DNA, the CDR3 is TGTGCCAGCAGTGAAGCGCGCCTATTGAACACTGAAGCTTTCTTT. The chain employs TRBV6-1 and TRBJ1-1; D gene uncertain. The CDR3 totals 15 residues. The V end lost 0 bases, the J end lost 0 bases, and 8 bases lay between the germline ends. The germline V gene encodes CDR1 MNHNS and CDR2 SASEGT.

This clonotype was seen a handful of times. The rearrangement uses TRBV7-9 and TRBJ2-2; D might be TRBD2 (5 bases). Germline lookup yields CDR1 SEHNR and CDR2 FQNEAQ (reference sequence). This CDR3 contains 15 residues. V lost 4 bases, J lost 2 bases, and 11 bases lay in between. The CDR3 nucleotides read TGTGCCAGCAGCTCGCAGGAGGACAACACCGGGGAGCTGTTTTTT. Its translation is CASSSQEDNTGELFF.

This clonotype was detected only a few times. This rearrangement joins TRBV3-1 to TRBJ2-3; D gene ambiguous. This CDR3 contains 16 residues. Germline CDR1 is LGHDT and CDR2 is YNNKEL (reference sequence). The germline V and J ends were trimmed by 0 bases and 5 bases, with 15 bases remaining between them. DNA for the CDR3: TGTGCCAGCAGCCAAGATCTATCGACGTGGGTAGATACGCAGTATTTT. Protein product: CASSQDLSTWVDTQYF.

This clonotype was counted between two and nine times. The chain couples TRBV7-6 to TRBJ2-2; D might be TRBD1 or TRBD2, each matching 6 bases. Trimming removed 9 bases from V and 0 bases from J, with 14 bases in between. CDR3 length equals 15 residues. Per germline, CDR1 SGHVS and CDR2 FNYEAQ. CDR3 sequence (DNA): TGTGCCAGTCTTTCGGGGGCCGCGAACACCGGGGAGCTGTTTTTT. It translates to CASLSGAANTGELFF.

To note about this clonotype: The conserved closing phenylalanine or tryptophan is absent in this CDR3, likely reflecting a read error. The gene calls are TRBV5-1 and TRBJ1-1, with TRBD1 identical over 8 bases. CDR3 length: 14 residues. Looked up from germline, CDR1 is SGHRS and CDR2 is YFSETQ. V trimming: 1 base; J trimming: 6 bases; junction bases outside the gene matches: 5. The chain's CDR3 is CASSLSGQGSEAFL. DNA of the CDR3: TGCGCCAGCAGCTTGTCCGGACAGGGCTCTGAAGCTTTCTTA.

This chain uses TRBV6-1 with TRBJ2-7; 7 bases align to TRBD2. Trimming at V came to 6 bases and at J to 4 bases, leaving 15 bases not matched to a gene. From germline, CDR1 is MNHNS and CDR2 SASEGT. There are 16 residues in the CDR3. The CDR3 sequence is CASRPPIGRGLYEQYF. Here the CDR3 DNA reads TGTGCCAGCAGGCCCCCGATCGGGCGGGGACTATACGAGCAGTACTTC.

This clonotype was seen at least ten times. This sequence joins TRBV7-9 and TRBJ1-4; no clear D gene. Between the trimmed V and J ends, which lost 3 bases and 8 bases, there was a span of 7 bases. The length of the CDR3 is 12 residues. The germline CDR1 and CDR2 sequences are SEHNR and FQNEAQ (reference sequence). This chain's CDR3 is CASSLVGEKLFF. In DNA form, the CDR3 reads TGTGCCAGCAGCTTGGTGGGGGAAAAACTGTTTTTT.

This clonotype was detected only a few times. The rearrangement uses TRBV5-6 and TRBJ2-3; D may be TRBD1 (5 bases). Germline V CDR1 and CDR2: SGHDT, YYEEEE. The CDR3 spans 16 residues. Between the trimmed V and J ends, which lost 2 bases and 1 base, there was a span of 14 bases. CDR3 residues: CASSFQFRERTDTQYF. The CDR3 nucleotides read TGTGCCAGCAGCTTTCAGTTCAGGGAACGCACAGATACGCAGTATTTT. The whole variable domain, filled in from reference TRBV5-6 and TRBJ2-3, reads DAGVTQSPTHLIKTRGQQVTLRCSPKSGHDTVSWYQQALGQGPQFIFQYYEEEERQRGNFPDRFSGHQFPNYSSELNVNALLLGDSALYLCASSFQFRERTDTQYFGPGTRLTVL.

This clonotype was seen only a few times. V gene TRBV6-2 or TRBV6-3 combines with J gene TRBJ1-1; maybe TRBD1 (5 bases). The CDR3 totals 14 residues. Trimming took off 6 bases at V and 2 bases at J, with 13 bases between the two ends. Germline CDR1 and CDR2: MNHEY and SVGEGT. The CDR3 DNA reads TGTGCCAGCAGACAAGCTCGGGACAACACTGAAGCTTTCTTT. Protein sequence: CASRQARDNTEAFF.

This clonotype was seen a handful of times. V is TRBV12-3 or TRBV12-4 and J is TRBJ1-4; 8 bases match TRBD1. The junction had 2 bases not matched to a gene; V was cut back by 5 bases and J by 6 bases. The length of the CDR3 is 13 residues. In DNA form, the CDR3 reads TGTGCCAGCAGTCACAGGGGGGATGAAAAACTGTTTTTT. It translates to CASSHRGDEKLFF.

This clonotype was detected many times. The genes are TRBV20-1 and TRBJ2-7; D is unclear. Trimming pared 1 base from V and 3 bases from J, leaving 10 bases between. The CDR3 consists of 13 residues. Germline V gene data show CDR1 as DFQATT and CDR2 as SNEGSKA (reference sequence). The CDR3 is CSARAADGYEQYF. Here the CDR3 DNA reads TGCAGTGCTAGAGCGGCCGACGGCTACGAGCAGTACTTC.

The CDR3 sequence: CASSLRDPFNHRDTQYF. In DNA, the CDR3 is TGTGCCAGCAGCTTGCGGGACCCTTTCAATCACCGGGATACGCAGTATTTT. The rearrangement links TRBV7-8 to TRBJ2-3, with D possibly being TRBD2 (6 bases). The germline V and J ends were trimmed by 3 bases and 6 bases, with 22 bases remaining between them. This CDR3 spans 17 amino acids. CDR1 is SGHVS and CDR2 is FQNEAQ in the germline V gene.

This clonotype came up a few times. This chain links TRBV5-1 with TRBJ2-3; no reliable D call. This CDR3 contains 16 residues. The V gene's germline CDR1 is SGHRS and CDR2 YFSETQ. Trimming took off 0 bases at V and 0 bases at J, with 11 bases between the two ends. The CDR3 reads CASSLAPVLSTDTQYF. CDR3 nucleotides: TGCGCCAGCAGCTTGGCGCCGGTCCTTAGCACAGATACGCAGTATTTT.

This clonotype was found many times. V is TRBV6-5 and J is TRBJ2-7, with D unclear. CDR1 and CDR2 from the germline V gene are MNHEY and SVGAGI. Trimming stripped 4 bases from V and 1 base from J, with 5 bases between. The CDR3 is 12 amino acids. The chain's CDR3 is CASSSESYEQYF. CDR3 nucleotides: TGTGCCAGCAGTTCAGAGTCCTACGAGCAGTACTTC.

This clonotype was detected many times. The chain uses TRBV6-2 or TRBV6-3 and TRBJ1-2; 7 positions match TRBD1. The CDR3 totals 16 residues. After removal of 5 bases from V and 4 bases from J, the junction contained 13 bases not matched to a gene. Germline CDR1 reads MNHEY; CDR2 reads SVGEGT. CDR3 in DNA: TGTGCCAGCAGTCATCAAGGGGGCTCTTCTCTCTATGGCTACACCTTC. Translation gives CASSHQGGSSLYGYTF.

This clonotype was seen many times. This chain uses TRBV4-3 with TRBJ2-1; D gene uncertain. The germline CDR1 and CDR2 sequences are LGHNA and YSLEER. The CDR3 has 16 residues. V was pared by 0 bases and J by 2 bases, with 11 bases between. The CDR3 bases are TGCGCCAGCAGCCAAGATTGGCCAGGTCCCTACAATGAGCAGTTCTTC. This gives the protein CASSQDWPGPYNEQFF.

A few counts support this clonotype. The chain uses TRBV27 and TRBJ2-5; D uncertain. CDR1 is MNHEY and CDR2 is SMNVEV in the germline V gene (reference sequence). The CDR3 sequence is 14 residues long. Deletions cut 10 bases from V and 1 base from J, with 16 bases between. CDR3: CATAKMAAQETQYF. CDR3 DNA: TGTGCCACCGCGAAAATGGCGGCCCAAGAGACCCAGTACTTC.

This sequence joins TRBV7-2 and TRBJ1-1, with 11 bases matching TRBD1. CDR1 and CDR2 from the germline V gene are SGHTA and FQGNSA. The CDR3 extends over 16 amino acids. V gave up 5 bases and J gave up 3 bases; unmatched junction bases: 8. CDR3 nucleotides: TGTGCCAGCAGCCAACATGGACAGGGGGCAGACACTGAAGCTTTCTTT. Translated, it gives CASSQHGQGADTEAFF.

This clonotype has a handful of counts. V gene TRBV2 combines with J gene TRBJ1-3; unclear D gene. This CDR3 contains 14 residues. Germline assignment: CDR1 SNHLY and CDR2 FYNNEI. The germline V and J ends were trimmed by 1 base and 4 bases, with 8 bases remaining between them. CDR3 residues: CASSEGGAGNTIYF. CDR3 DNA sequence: TGTGCCAGCAGTGAAGGAGGCGCAGGAAACACCATATATTTT.

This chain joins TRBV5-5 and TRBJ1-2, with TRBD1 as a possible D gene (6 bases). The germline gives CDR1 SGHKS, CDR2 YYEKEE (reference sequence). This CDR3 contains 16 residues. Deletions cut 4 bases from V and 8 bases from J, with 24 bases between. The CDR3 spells CASSHPAWRGAIGYTF. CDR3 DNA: TGTGCCAGCAGCCATCCCGCGTGGAGGGGGGCGATAGGCTACACCTTC.

CDR3 sequence: CASHAGESDATDTQYF. The CDR3, as DNA: TGTGCCAGCCACGCAGGGGAGTCGGATGCCACAGATACGCAGTATTTT. The V gene is TRBV6-1, the J gene TRBJ2-3; perhaps TRBD1 as D (6 bases). The CDR3 runs to 16 residues. Trimming left V 8 bases short and J 2 bases short, with 20 bases between. Germline CDR1 is MNHNS and CDR2 is SASEGT.

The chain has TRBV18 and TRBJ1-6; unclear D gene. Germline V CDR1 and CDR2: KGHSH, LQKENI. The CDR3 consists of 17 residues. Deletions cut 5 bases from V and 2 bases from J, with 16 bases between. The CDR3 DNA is TGTGCCAGCTCAGCCACGTTCGAAGGGACCTATAATTCACCCCTCCACTTT. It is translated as CASSATFEGTYNSPLHF.

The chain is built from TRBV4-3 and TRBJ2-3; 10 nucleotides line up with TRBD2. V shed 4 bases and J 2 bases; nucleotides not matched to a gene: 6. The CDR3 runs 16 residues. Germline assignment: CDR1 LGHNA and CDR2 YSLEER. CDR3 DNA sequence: TGCGCCAGCAGCCCCCGTCTAGCGGGGGTCACAGATACGCAGTATTTT. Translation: CASSPRLAGVTDTQYF.

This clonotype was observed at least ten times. CDR3 sequence (DNA): TGCGCCAGCAGCTCTAGCGGGGGTAGCACAGATACGCAGTATTTT. The encoded protein is CASSSSGGSTDTQYF. The rearrangement uses TRBV5-1 and TRBJ2-3; TRBD2 matches at 10 bases. V trimming: 3 bases; J trimming: 0 bases; junction bases outside the gene matches: 1. Germline lookup yields CDR1 SGHRS and CDR2 YFSETQ. The CDR3 sequence is 15 residues long.

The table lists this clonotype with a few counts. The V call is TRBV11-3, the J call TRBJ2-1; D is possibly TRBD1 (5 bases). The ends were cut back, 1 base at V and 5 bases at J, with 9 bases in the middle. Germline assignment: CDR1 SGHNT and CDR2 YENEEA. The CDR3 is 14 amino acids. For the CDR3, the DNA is TGTGCCAGCAGCTTAGCGGGCAGGGACAATGAGCAGTTCTTC. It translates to CASSLAGRDNEQFF.